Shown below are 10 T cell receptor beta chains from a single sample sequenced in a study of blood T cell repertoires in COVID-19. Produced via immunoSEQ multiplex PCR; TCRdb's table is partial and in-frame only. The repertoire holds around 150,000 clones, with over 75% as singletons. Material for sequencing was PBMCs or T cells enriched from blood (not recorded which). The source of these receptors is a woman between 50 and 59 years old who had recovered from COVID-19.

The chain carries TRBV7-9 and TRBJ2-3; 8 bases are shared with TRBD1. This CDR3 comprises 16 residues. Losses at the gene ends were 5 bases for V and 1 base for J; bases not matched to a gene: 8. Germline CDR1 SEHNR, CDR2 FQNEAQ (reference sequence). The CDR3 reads CASSQARTGRTDTQYF. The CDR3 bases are TGTGCCAGCAGCCAGGCGCGGACAGGGCGCACAGATACGCAGTATTTT.

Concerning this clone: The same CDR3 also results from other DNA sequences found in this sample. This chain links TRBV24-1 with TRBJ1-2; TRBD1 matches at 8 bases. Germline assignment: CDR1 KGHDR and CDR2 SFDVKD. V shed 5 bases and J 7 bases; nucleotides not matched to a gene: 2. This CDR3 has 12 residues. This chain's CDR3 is CATSVTGGGYTF. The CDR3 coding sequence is TGTGCCACCAGTGTAACAGGGGGTGGCTACACCTTC.

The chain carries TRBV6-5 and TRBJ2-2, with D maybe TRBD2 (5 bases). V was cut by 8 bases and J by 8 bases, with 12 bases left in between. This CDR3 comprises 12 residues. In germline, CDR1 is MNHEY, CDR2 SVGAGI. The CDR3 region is CASPLGGGELFF. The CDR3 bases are TGTGCCAGCCCTCTGGGCGGGGGGGAGCTGTTTTTT.

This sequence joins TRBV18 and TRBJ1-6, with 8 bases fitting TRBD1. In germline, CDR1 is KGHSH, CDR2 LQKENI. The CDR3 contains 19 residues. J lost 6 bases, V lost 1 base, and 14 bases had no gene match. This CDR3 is CASSPRPGTGSDPNSPLHF. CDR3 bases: TGTGCCAGCTCACCACGGCCCGGGACAGGATCGGACCCTAATTCACCCCTCCACTTT.

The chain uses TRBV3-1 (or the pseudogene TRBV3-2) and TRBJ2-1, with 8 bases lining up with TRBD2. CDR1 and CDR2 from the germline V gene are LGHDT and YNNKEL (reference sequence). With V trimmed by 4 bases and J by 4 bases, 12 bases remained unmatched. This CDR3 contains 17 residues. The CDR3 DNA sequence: TGTGCCAGCAGCCGACGGGGGGGACGAACATCTTACAATGAGCAGTTCTTC. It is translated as CASSRRGGRTSYNEQFF.

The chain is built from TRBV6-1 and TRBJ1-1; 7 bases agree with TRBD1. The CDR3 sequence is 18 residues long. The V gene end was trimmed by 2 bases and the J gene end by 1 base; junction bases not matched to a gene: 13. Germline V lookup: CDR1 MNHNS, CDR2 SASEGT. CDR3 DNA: TGTGCCAGCAGTGAACGGCGTAGGGGGCGACCATCGAACACTGAAGCTTTCTTT. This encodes CASSERRRGRPSNTEAFF.

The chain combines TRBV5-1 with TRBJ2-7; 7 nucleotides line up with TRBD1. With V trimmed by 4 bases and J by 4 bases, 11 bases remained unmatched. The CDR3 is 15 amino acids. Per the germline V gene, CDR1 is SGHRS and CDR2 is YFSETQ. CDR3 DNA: TGCGCCAGCAGCCCCATAGGACAGGAAGAGTACGAGCAGTACTTC. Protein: CASSPIGQEEYEQYF.

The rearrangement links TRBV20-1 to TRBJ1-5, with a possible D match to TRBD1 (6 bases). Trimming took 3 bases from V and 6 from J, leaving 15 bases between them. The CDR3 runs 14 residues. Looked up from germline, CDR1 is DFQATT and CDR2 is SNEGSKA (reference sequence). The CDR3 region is CSASTGFQVQPQHF. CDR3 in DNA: TGCAGTGCTAGTACAGGGTTTCAAGTTCAGCCCCAGCATTTT.

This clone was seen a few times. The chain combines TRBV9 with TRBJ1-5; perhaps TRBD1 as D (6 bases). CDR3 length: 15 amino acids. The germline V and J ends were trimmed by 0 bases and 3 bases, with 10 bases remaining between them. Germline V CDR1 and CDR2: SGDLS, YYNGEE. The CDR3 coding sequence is TGTGCCAGCAGCGTAGGGACAGCAGACAATCAGCCCCAGCATTTT. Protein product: CASSVGTADNQPQHF.

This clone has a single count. The CDR3: CASSLRQGFHGYTF. In nucleotides, the CDR3 is TGTGCCAGCAGCCTTAGACAGGGTTTTCATGGCTACACCTTC. The chain joins TRBV7-2 to TRBJ1-2; 7 bases fit TRBD1. V was clipped by 5 bases and J by 6 bases; unmatched bases: 9. The germline V gene encodes CDR1 SGHTA and CDR2 FQGNSA. CDR3 size: 14 residues.